This T cell receptor (beta chain) was identified in a study of blood T cell repertoires in COVID-19. The overall study: The samples span acute and convalescent COVID-19 from the United States, Italy and Spain. The analysed material was cDNA or gDNA that came from T cells, B-cell-depleted T cells, or PBMCs.

The CDR3 contains 13 residues. In germline, CDR1 is MGHDK, CDR2 SYGVNS. With 6 bases clipped from V and 5 bases from J, the junction kept 7 bases outside the gene matches. Sequencing used immunoSEQ multiplex PCR; TCRdb keeps in-frame clones, though not all of them. The profile shows about 180,000 clones, roughly 82% of them singletons. This TCR derives from a woman in her seventies with acute or convalescent COVID-19. The rearrangement joins TRBV25-1 to TRBJ2-7; 7 nucleotides agree with TRBD1. The specimen sequenced was peripheral blood. As DNA, the CDR3 is TGTGCCAGCAGGAAGACAGGGAACCACGAGCAGTACTTC. It encodes CASRKTGNHEQYF.